The 29 T cell receptor beta chains presented below share a single source sample, sequenced in a study of T cells after yellow fever vaccination. TCRdb ran MiXCR on the 5' RACE reads and lists one entry per CDR3 protein. Of about 630,000 distinct CDR3 sequences in the sample, 9% to 15% were seen once. The specimen comprised PBMCs, sampled on the day of the yellow fever booster vaccination. The origin of the receptors is a man aged 25 to 40 who received the YFV17D yellow fever vaccine.

V and J are TRBV18 and TRBJ1-3; unclear D gene. Between the trimmed V and J ends, which lost 5 bases and 0 bases, there was a span of 5 bases. This CDR3 region has 13 residues. Germline CDR1 KGHSH, CDR2 LQKENI. The CDR3 nucleotides are TGTGCCAGCTCAGCGTTCTCTGGAAACACCATATATTTT. It translates to CASSAFSGNTIYF.

This chain links TRBV7-6 with TRBJ2-1, with D possibly TRBD1 on 5 matching bases. The CDR3 covers 15 residues. CDR1 is SGHVS, CDR2 FNYEAQ, per germline. V gave up 5 bases and J gave up 1 base, with 12 bases separating them. CDR3 nucleotide sequence: TGTGCCAGCAGCAATGGACATGGGTCCTACAATGAGCAGTTCTTC. It translates to CASSNGHGSYNEQFF.

V usage is TRBV20-1 and J usage is TRBJ2-6; D is tentatively TRBD1 or TRBD2 (5 bases each). Germline CDR1 DFQATT, CDR2 SNEGSKA (reference sequence). V was clipped by 2 bases and J by 0 bases, with 8 bases between them. The CDR3 is 15 amino acids. CDR3 loop: CSARWGSSGANVLTF. CDR3 in DNA: TGCAGTGCTAGATGGGGGAGCTCTGGGGCCAACGTCCTGACTTTC.

This clonotype showed up just a few times. V is TRBV2 and J is TRBJ1-6, with 7 bases that match TRBD1. Germline V gene lookup returns CDR1 SNHLY and CDR2 FYNNEI. The CDR3 spans 14 residues. Trimming cost V 6 bases and J 9 bases; bases outside gene matches: 8. The DNA for the CDR3 is TGTGCCAGCAGCACCGGGACAGATAGTTCACCCCTCCACTTT. The encoded protein is CASSTGTDSSPLHF.

V usage is TRBV27 and J usage is TRBJ2-1; D might be TRBD1 (6 bases). V was pared by 8 bases and J by 3 bases, with 14 bases between. The CDR3 covers 14 residues. The germline V gene has CDR1 MNHEY and CDR2 SMNVEV (reference sequence). The CDR3 spells CASGDGTYYNEQFF. As DNA, the CDR3 is TGTGCCAGCGGGGACGGGACATACTACAATGAGCAGTTCTTC.

The chain links TRBV6-2 or TRBV6-3 to TRBJ2-1, with a possible D match to TRBD2 (6 bases). Germline V lookup: CDR1 MNHEY, CDR2 SVGEGT. V was cut by 4 bases and J by 6 bases, with 10 bases left in between. The CDR3 is 13 residues long. The CDR3 bases are TGTGCCAGCAGTTCGTTCGGGGGCAATGAGCAGTTCTTC. Amino acids: CASSSFGGNEQFF.

This chain connects TRBV19 to TRBJ2-1; the D gene is possibly TRBD2 (5 bases). Germline CDR1 reads LNHDA; CDR2 reads SQIVND (reference sequence). The CDR3 is 14 amino acids. V was shortened by 0 bases and J by 5 bases, with 8 bases between the two germline ends. CDR3 DNA: TGTGCCAGTAGTATAGACCGCGGGCACAATGAGCAGTTCTTC. Translated, it gives CASSIDRGHNEQFF.

This chain joins TRBV2 and TRBJ2-1; 7 bases align to TRBD2. The CDR3 totals 15 residues. Germline V gives CDR1 SNHLY, CDR2 FYNNEI. The V and J ends lost 7 bases and 5 bases, in that order; junction bases with no gene match: 11. This CDR3 reads CASTWRLAEHNEQFF. As DNA, the CDR3 is TGTGCCAGCACCTGGAGGCTAGCGGAGCACAATGAGCAGTTCTTC. Based on the CDR3 plus reference TRBV2 and TRBJ2-1, the full variable domain is EPEVTQTPSHQVTQMGQEVILRCVPISNHLYFYWYRQILGQKVEFLVSFYNNEISEKSEIFDDQFSVERPDGSNFTLKIRSTKLEDSAMYFCASTWRLAEHNEQFFGPGTRLTVL.

This clonotype was counted many times. The J gene is TRBJ2-7, the V gene TRBV5-6; D call uncertain. The length of the CDR3 is 12 residues. The germline V gene has CDR1 SGHDT and CDR2 YYEEEE. Trimming removed 4 bases at V and 1 base at J, with 6 bases between. The CDR3: CASSAESYEQYF. Here the CDR3 DNA reads TGTGCCAGCAGCGCCGAGTCCTACGAGCAGTACTTC.

Many counts were recorded for this clonotype. The V gene is TRBV7-2, the J gene TRBJ2-3; D unresolved. This CDR3 spans 16 amino acids. V lost 3 bases and J 6 bases, leaving 19 bases between the germline ends. The germline V gene encodes CDR1 SGHTA and CDR2 FQGNSA. CDR3 nucleotides: TGTGCCAGCAGCTTTTCGCATCTCCGCGTGGGGGATACGCAGTATTTT. It yields the protein CASSFSHLRVGDTQYF. The full variable domain, in which reference TRBV7-2 and TRBJ2-3 provide the parts outside the CDR3, is GAGVSQSPSNKVTEKGKDVELRCDPISGHTALYWYRQSLGQGLEFLIYFQGNSAPDKSGLPSDRFSAERTGGSVSTLTIQRTQQEDSAVYLCASSFSHLRVGDTQYFGPGTRLTVL.

This clonotype was counted a few times. The chain combines TRBV7-9 with TRBJ1-1, with no clear D. This CDR3 spans 13 amino acids. Germline V CDR1 and CDR2: SEHNR, FQNEAQ (reference sequence). V shed 4 bases and J shed 1 base, with 7 bases lying between them. In DNA form, the CDR3 reads TGTGCCAGCAGCTCAGACAAGAACACTGAAGCTTTCTTT. As protein: CASSSDKNTEAFF.

There are a few counts of this clonotype. The CDR3 coding sequence is TGCAGTGCTGGGGGGGATGAAAAACTGTTTTTT. It encodes CSAGGDEKLFF. The chain combines TRBV20-1 with TRBJ1-4; perhaps TRBD1 as D (5 bases). Per germline, CDR1 DFQATT and CDR2 SNEGSKA (reference sequence). The CDR3 consists of 11 residues. V lost 5 bases and J 6 bases, leaving 7 bases between the germline ends.

This clonotype was detected only a few times. The V gene is TRBV6-2 or TRBV6-3, the J gene TRBJ2-7, with D perhaps TRBD1 (6 bases). There are 11 residues in the CDR3. V gave up 4 bases and J gave up 12 bases, with 13 bases separating them. Per the germline V gene, CDR1 is MNHEY and CDR2 is SVGEGT. CDR3 DNA sequence: TGTGCCAGCAGTTCCGGACAGCCGGGGTACTTC. It yields the protein CASSSGQPGYF.

Only a few counts were recorded for this clonotype. V gene TRBV7-3 combines with J gene TRBJ2-3; 8 nucleotides align to TRBD2. V shed 1 base and J 7 bases; nucleotides not matched to a gene: 7. The CDR3 has 15 residues. Germline CDR1 and CDR2: SGHTA and FQGTGA. CDR3 in amino acids: CASSLNPAGANTQYF. The CDR3 DNA is TGTGCCAGCAGCTTAAATCCAGCGGGAGCAAATACGCAGTATTTT.

This clonotype occurred a few times. The chain is built from TRBV6-5 and TRBJ2-7; the match to TRBD1 covers 7 bases. This CDR3 region has 14 residues. Germline trimming cut 0 bases from V and 4 bases from J; bases unmatched to any gene: 3. CDR1 is MNHEY and CDR2 is SVGAGI in the germline V gene. Here the CDR3 reads CASSYSIQGYEQYF. The CDR3 DNA is TGTGCCAGCAGTTACTCGATACAGGGGTACGAGCAGTACTTC.

V and J are TRBV24-1 and TRBJ2-1; D unclear. V lost 2 bases and J 8 bases, leaving 12 bases between the germline ends. The CDR3 is 14 amino acids. Germline CDR1 KGHDR, CDR2 SFDVKD. The CDR3 nucleotides read TGTGCCACCAGTGATTCTACATTATGGGATGAGCAGTTCTTC. It translates to CATSDSTLWDEQFF.

The rearrangement links TRBV7-2 to TRBJ2-1; possibly TRBD1 or TRBD2 for D (6 bases each). Germline V lookup: CDR1 SGHTA, CDR2 FQGNSA. With 0 bases removed from V and 4 bases from J, the gap between germline ends came to 13 bases. This CDR3 has 16 amino acids. The CDR3 DNA follows: TGTGCCAGCAGCTTAGCTACAGGGAGGTCATACAATGAGCAGTTCTTC. Its translation is CASSLATGRSYNEQFF.

This rearrangement joins TRBV20-1 to TRBJ1-2; no firm D call. The V end lost 0 bases, the J end lost 1 base, and 9 bases lay between the germline ends. The germline V gene has CDR1 DFQATT and CDR2 SNEGSKA (reference sequence). The CDR3 covers 14 residues. As DNA, the CDR3 is TGCAGTGCTAGAGATGTCCAACTTAACTATGGCTACACCTTC. It translates to CSARDVQLNYGYTF.

This clonotype was picked up a small number of times. The rearrangement joins TRBV6-5 to TRBJ1-3, with D unresolved. Germline values: CDR1 MNHEY, CDR2 SVGAGI. Between the trimmed V and J ends, which lost 4 bases and 3 bases, there was a span of 13 bases. This CDR3 comprises 15 residues. CDR3 DNA: TGTGCCAGCAGTTCTTACGGCGAAGGTGGAAACACCATATATTTT. Residues: CASSSYGEGGNTIYF.

This clonotype was detected only once. This chain joins TRBV20-1 and TRBJ1-5; TRBD1 might be the D (6 bases). Trimming took off 3 bases at V and 3 bases at J, with 18 bases between the two ends. Germline CDR1 and CDR2: DFQATT and SNEGSKA (reference sequence). The CDR3 covers 16 residues. The CDR3 loop is CSARYRENRVNQPQHF. Written as DNA, the CDR3 is TGCAGTGCTAGGTACAGAGAAAACAGGGTCAATCAGCCCCAGCATTTT.

This clonotype has just a few counts. This rearrangement joins TRBV7-2 to TRBJ2-3, with D possibly being TRBD2 (5 bases). This CDR3 is built from 12 residues. The germline gives CDR1 SGHTA, CDR2 FQGNSA. V gave up 7 bases and J gave up 5 bases, with 10 bases separating them. The CDR3 protein is CASNLRVDTQYF. The CDR3 bases are TGTGCCAGCAACCTGCGGGTAGATACGCAGTATTTT.

The table lists this clonotype with a few counts. The chain uses TRBV5-1 and TRBJ1-1; tentatively, D is TRBD1 (6 bases). The CDR3 spans 17 residues. Germline V gene lookup returns CDR1 SGHRS and CDR2 YFSETQ. V gave up 5 bases and J gave up 3 bases, with 23 bases separating them. In DNA, the CDR3 is TGCGCCAGCAGGGGAGGGGGTTTTGGACAGCGAGACACTGAAGCTTTCTTT. Translation: CASRGGGFGQRDTEAFF.

This clonotype showed up just a few times. The gene calls are TRBV12-3 or TRBV12-4 and TRBJ2-7; 7 positions match TRBD2. The CDR3 consists of 16 residues. The V segment lost 2 bases and the J segment 1 base; nucleotides outside the gene matches: 8. CDR3 in amino acids: CASSLRPPGGSYEQYF. CDR3 in DNA: TGTGCCAGCAGTTTACGGCCCCCGGGGGGATCCTACGAGCAGTACTTC.

This clonotype was seen a handful of times. This rearrangement joins TRBV6-1 to TRBJ2-3, with D tentatively TRBD1 (7 bases). V shed 0 bases and J shed 4 bases, with 14 bases lying between them. The CDR3 extends over 16 amino acids. Per germline, CDR1 MNHNS and CDR2 SASEGT. The CDR3 here is CASSEALGRGADTQYF. For the CDR3, the DNA is TGTGCCAGCAGTGAAGCGCTGGGCAGGGGGGCAGATACGCAGTATTTT.

The chain joins TRBV20-1 to TRBJ2-7; the D gene is possibly TRBD2 (5 bases). The V end lost 6 bases, the J end lost 7 bases, and 19 bases lay between the germline ends. CDR1 and CDR2 from the germline V gene are DFQATT and SNEGSKA (reference sequence). This CDR3 has 13 residues. This chain's CDR3 is CSALFGKDGEQYF. The DNA for the CDR3 is TGCAGTGCCCTGTTCGGGAAAGATGGAGAGCAGTACTTC.

The table lists this clonotype with many counts. The gene calls are TRBV11-2 and TRBJ2-5, with D perhaps TRBD2 (6 bases). V was trimmed by 2 bases and J by 9 bases, leaving 10 bases between them. The germline CDR1 and CDR2 sequences are SGHAT and FQNNGV. This CDR3 region has 12 residues. CDR3 bases: TGTGCCAGCAGCTTAAATGGGGAGGCCCAGTACTTC. It yields the protein CASSLNGEAQYF.

In this sample, this clonotype turned up a few times. V and J are TRBV12-3 or TRBV12-4 and TRBJ2-1, with D perhaps TRBD1 (7 bases). V lost 5 bases and J lost 7, with 12 bases in between. The CDR3 sequence is 13 residues long. The CDR3 protein is CASSTGEENEQFF. In DNA, the CDR3 is TGTGCCAGCAGTACAGGGGAGGAAAATGAGCAGTTCTTC.

In its sample, this clonotype was seen a few times. The genes are TRBV20-1 and TRBJ2-7; TRBD2 matches at 9 bases. CDR1 is DFQATT, CDR2 SNEGSKA, per germline (reference sequence). The length of the CDR3 is 19 residues. V lost 0 bases to trimming and J lost 3 bases; unmatched junction nucleotides: 18. The DNA of the CDR3 is TGCAGTGCTAGAGAACCACTAGCGGGTTCACCTTCCAGTGGCTACGAGCAGTACTTC. Translation: CSAREPLAGSPSSGYEQYF.

This clonotype was found a few times. In DNA, the CDR3 is TGTGCCAGCAGCATCGGGAGCGGCTACACCTTC. It encodes CASSIGSGYTF. This chain joins TRBV5-6 and TRBJ1-2; no clear D. V dropped 4 bases and J dropped 8 bases, with 9 bases sitting between them. This CDR3 region has 11 residues. Germline loops: CDR1 SGHDT, CDR2 YYEEEE.